These T cell receptor beta chains were read from a single sample in a study of shared clonotypes between healthy human individuals. Measured with immunoSEQ multiplex PCR; TCRdb has only the in-frame clones, and not every one. The sample carries around 2.1 million clones, about 93% recorded once. Sequencing was carried out using naive CD8+ T cells from PBMCs. The receptors come from a man aged 18 to 30 in good health. Some clones in this sample may be carry-over from other donors' samples. Both conserved end residues are part of each CDR3. A D gene is named only where the DNA matches it firmly. Rows give clone size only sometimes, using once, few, many, or a class for an expanded clone.

D	size	V	length	J	CDR3	DNA
-	-	TRBV5-1	14	TRBJ2-5	CASKGGDYQETQYF	TGCGCCAGCAAAGGAGGGGACTACCAAGAGACCCAGTACTTC
-	-	TRBV11-2	15	TRBJ1-2	CASSSSEDRWHGYTF	TGTGCCAGCAGCTCATCTGAAGACAGGTGGCATGGCTACACCTTC
-	-	TRBV4-1	13	TRBJ1-1	CASSQGPSTEAFF	TGCGCCAGCAGCCAAGGACCTTCCACTGAAGCTTTCTTT
-	-	TRBV6-5	14	TRBJ2-7	CASSYSGRTYEQYF	TGTGCCAGCAGTTACTCTGGCAGGACCTACGAGCAGTACTTC
-	-	TRBV7-9	16	TRBJ2-5	CASSSGRTPHWETQYF	TGTGCCAGCAGCTCTGGAAGGACTCCCCATTGGGAGACCCAGTACTTC
TRBD2	-	TRBV7-8	15	TRBJ2-1	CASSLGLADYNEQFF	TGTGCCAGCAGCTTGGGACTAGCGGACTACAATGAGCAGTTCTTC
-	-	TRBV7-8	14	TRBJ2-5	CASSFPGLQETQYF	TGTGCCAGCAGCTTCCCGGGACTCCAAGAGACCCAGTACTTC
TRBD2	-	TRBV27	16	TRBJ2-7	CASSPSLAVLYYEQYF	TGTGCCAGCAGTCCAAGCCTAGCGGTTTTATACTACGAGCAGTACTTC
TRBD1	-	TRBV7-8	17	TRBJ1-4	CASSLWPRTGAEEKLFF	TGTGCCAGCAGCTTATGGCCCCGAACAGGGGCAGAAGAAAAACTGTTTTTT
-	-	TRBV6-1	13	TRBJ1-2	CASSETRGPGYTF	TGTGCCAGCAGTGAAACGCGGGGGCCCGGCTACACCTTC
TRBD2	once	TRBV7-8	14	TRBJ2-1	CASGEGSSYNEQFF	TGTGCCAGCGGGGAGGGGAGCTCCTACAATGAGCAGTTCTTC
TRBD1	-	TRBV28	16	TRBJ2-7	CASSLFRQGPSYEQYF	TGTGCCAGCAGTTTATTCCGACAGGGGCCATCCTACGAGCAGTACTTC
-	-	TRBV19	13	TRBJ2-1	CASSPRTDNEQFF	TGTGCCAGTAGTCCCAGGACAGACAATGAGCAGTTCTTC
-	-	TRBV6-1	15	TRBJ1-2	CATIPDSYSNYGYTF	TGTGCCACCATCCCAGACAGCTACTCTAACTATGGCTACACCTTC
-	-	TRBV15	12	TRBJ2-7	CATSSTSDEQYF	TGTGCCACCAGCAGCACTAGTGACGAGCAGTACTTC
-	-	TRBV28	16	TRBJ2-5	CASSLGASAIQETQYF	TGTGCCAGCAGTTTAGGGGCATCGGCCATCCAAGAGACCCAGTACTTC
-	once	TRBV4-1	12	TRBJ2-2	CASSHGSGELFF	TGCGCCAGCAGCCACGGGTCGGGGGAGCTGTTTTTT
-	-	TRBV7-9	15	TRBJ1-2	CASSLSSAANYGYTF	TGTGCCAGCAGCTTAAGCTCAGCAGCTAACTATGGCTACACCTTC
-	-	TRBV5-1	12	TRBJ2-7	CASSRGGHEQYF	TGCGCCAGCAGCAGGGGGGGCCACGAGCAGTACTTC
-	-	TRBV27	13	TRBJ2-7	CASSYGPFYEQYF	TGTGCCAGCAGTTATGGGCCTTTCTACGAGCAGTACTTC
-	-	TRBV5-5	14	TRBJ2-7	CASSPGLGNYEQYF	TGTGCCAGCTCCCCGGGCCTAGGAAACTACGAGCAGTACTTC
TRBD1	-	TRBV28	14	TRBJ2-7	CASSLTGTAYEQYF	TGTGCCAGCAGTTTAACTGGGACAGCCTACGAGCAGTACTTC
TRBD2	-	TRBV11-2	16	TRBJ2-1	CASSHTGTTWLHEQFF	TGTGCCAGCAGCCATACCGGGACTACGTGGTTACATGAGCAGTTCTTC
TRBD2	-	TRBV29-1	19	TRBJ2-1	CSVLGTSGSGGSSYNEQFF	TGCAGCGTTTTGGGGACTAGCGGGAGCGGGGGGAGCTCCTACAATGAGCAGTTCTTC
TRBD2	few	TRBV7-9	15	TRBJ2-1	CASSQLAGEASEQFF	TGTGCCAGCAGCCAACTAGCGGGAGAGGCAAGTGAGCAGTTCTTC
TRBD1	-	TRBV19	15	TRBJ1-1	CASGRDREGINEAFF	TGTGCCAGCGGGAGGGACAGGGAAGGTATTAACGAAGCTTTCTTT
-	-	TRBV28	15	TRBJ2-7	CASSHPVLGVGEQYF	TGTGCCAGCAGTCACCCGGTCCTAGGGGTCGGCGAGCAGTACTTC
TRBD2	-	TRBV6-1	15	TRBJ2-2	CASSEVIAGAVELFF	TGTGCCAGCAGTGAAGTTATAGCGGGAGCTGTGGAGCTGTTTTTT
TRBD1	-	TRBV19	15	TRBJ1-1	CASTEPGQGHTEAFF	TGTGCCAGTACCGAGCCGGGACAGGGACACACTGAAGCTTTCTTT
-	-	TRBV7-9	16	TRBJ2-3	CASSKRTTGKGDTQYF	TGTGCCAGCAGCAAACGGACTACCGGGAAAGGGGATACGCAGTATTTT
-	-	TRBV10-3	15	TRBJ2-2	CATHPGTQNTGELFF	TGTGCCACCCACCCCGGGACACAGAACACCGGGGAGCTGTTTTTT
TRBD2	-	TRBV10-3	11	TRBJ2-7	CAISDGREEYF	TGTGCCATCAGTGACGGTCGGGAGGAGTACTTC
-	-	TRBV14	12	TRBJ2-7	CASSLTDYEQYF	TGTGCCAGCAGCCTGACAGACTACGAGCAGTACTTC
TRBD2	-	TRBV19	14	TRBJ2-1	CASNSGRERYEQFF	TGTGCCAGTAATAGCGGGAGAGAGAGGTATGAGCAGTTCTTC
-	-	TRBV9	15	TRBJ1-4	CASSVQGRDNEKLFF	TGTGCCAGCAGCGTACAGGGTCGGGATAATGAAAAACTGTTTTTT
TRBD1	-	TRBV7-6	16	TRBJ1-1	CASRPGTGGSRTEAFF	TGTGCCAGCAGACCCGGGACAGGGGGCAGTAGGACTGAAGCTTTCTTT
-	once	TRBV5-1	15	TRBJ2-7	CASSLLTGAMAEQYF	TGCGCCAGCAGCCTACTGACTGGGGCCATGGCCGAGCAGTACTTC
-	-	TRBV9	14	TRBJ2-2	CASSVTGNTGELFF	TGTGCCAGCAGCGTGACAGGGAACACCGGGGAGCTGTTTTTT
-	-	TRBV27	15	TRBJ2-7	CASSLGGPTYYEQYF	TGTGCCAGCAGTTTAGGGGGACCAACGTACTACGAGCAGTACTTC
-	-	TRBV10-1	16	TRBJ2-1	CASSEDGETDYNEQFF	TGCGCCAGCAGTGAAGACGGTGAGACTGATTACAATGAGCAGTTCTTC
-	once	TRBV5-6	12	TRBJ2-1	CASSLIGDEQFF	TGTGCCAGCAGCTTAATCGGGGATGAGCAGTTCTTC
TRBD1	-	TRBV18	16	TRBJ2-2	CASSPPTGGWSGELFF	TGTGCCAGCTCACCACCCACAGGGGGTTGGTCCGGGGAGCTGTTTTTT
-	-	TRBV10-2	14	TRBJ2-1	CASSIRSSYNEQFF	TGCGCCAGCAGTATTAGGTCCAGCTACAATGAGCAGTTCTTC
-	-	TRBV7-9	11	TRBJ2-5	CASSLNYGQYF	TGTGCCAGCAGCTTGAACTACGGTCAGTACTTC
-	-	TRBV19	13	TRBJ2-1	CASSTYGGNEQFF	TGTGCCAGTAGTACGTACGGAGGGAATGAGCAGTTCTTC
-	-	TRBV5-5	15	TRBJ2-7	CASSSPEGIESEQYF	TGTGCCAGCAGCTCGCCGGAGGGGATTGAATCCGAGCAGTACTTC
TRBD1	-	TRBV5-6	16	TRBJ1-6	CASRRAGTGYNSPLHF	TGTGCCAGCAGACGGGCCGGGACAGGGTATAATTCACCCCTCCACTTT
-	-	TRBV6-5	14	TRBJ2-2	CASRLRQNTGELFF	TGTGCCAGCAGACTCCGACAGAACACCGGGGAGCTGTTTTTT
-	once	TRBV4-2	12	TRBJ2-7	CASSQRGYEQYF	TGTGCCAGCAGCCAGAGGGGGTACGAGCAGTACTTC
TRBD1	-	TRBV27	13	TRBJ2-7	CASSPTDRLAQYF	TGTGCCAGCAGTCCTACGGACAGGCTAGCGCAGTACTTC
TRBD2	few	TRBV20-1	11	TRBJ2-1	CSARREGEQFF	TGCAGTGCAAGAAGGGAGGGTGAGCAGTTCTTC
-	-	TRBV5-4	17	TRBJ2-3	CASSDLGGGRGADTQYF	TGTGCCAGCAGCGATCTAGGGGGCGGGAGAGGGGCAGATACGCAGTATTTT
-	-	TRBV10-3	14	TRBJ1-2	CATSGPGANYGYTF	TGTGCCACCAGTGGACCGGGGGCGAACTATGGCTACACCTTC
TRBD2	once	TRBV7-2	18	TRBJ2-7	CASSLKIGLGLAPYEQYF	TGTGCCAGCAGCTTAAAGATCGGGCTAGGACTAGCGCCTTACGAGCAGTACTTC
-	-	TRBV30	13	TRBJ1-2	CAWSPEANYGYTF	TGTGCCTGGAGCCCGGAAGCTAACTATGGCTACACCTTC